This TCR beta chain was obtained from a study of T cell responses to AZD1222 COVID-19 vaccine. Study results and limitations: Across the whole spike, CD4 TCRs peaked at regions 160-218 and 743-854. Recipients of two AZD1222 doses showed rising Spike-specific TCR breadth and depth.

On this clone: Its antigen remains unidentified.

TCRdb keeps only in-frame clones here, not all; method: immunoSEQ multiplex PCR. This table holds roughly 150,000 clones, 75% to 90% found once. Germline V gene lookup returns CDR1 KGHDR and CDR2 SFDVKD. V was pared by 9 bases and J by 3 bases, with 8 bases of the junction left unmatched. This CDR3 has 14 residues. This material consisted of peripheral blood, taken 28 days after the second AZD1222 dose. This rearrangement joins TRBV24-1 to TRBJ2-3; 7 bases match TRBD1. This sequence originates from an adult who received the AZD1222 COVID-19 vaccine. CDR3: CATGSRGQTDTQYF. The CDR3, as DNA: TGTGCCACCGGCAGCCGGGGACAGACAGATACGCAGTATTTT.